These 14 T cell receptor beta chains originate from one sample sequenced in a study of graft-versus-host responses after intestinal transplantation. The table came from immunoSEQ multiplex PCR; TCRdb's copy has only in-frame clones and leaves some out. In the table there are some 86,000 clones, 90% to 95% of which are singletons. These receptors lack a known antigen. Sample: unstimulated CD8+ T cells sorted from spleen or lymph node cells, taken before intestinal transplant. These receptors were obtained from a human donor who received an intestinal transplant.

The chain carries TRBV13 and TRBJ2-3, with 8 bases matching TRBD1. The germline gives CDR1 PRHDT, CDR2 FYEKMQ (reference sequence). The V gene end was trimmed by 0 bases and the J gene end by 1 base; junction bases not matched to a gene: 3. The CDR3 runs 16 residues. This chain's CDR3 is CASSLGDREGTDTQYF. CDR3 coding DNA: TGTGCCAGCAGCTTAGGGGACAGGGAGGGCACAGATACGCAGTATTTT.

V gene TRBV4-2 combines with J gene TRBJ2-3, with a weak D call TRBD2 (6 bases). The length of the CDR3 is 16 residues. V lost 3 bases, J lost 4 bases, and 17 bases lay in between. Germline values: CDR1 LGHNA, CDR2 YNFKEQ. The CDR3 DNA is TGTGCCAGCAGCCAGACCTGGGACTTTGAGGCAGATACGCAGTATTTT. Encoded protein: CASSQTWDFEADTQYF.

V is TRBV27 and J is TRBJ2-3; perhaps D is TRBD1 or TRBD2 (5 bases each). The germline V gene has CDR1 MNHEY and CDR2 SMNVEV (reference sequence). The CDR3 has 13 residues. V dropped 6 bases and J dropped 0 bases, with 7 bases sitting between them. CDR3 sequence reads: CASSRDSTDTQYF. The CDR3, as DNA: TGTGCCAGCAGCCGGGACAGCACAGATACGCAGTATTTT.

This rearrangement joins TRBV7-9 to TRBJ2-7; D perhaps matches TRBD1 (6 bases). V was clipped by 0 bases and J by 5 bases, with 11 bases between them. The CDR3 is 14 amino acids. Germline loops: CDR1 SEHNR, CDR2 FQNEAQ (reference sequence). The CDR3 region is CASSLASGVDEQYF. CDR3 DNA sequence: TGTGCCAGCAGCTTAGCCTCAGGGGTTGACGAGCAGTACTTC.

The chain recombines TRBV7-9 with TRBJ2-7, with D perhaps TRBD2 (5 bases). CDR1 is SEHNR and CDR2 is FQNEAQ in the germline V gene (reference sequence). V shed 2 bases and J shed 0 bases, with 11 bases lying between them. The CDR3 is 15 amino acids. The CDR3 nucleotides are TGTGCCAGCAGCTTATGGGCGGGCAACTCCTACGAGCAGTACTTC. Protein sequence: CASSLWAGNSYEQYF. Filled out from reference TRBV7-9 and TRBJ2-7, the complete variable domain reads DTGVSQNPRHKITKRGQNVTFRCDPISEHNRLYWYRQTLGQGPEFLTYFQNEAQLEKSRLLSDRFSAERPKGSFSTLEIQRTEQGDSAMYLCASSLWAGNSYEQYFGPGTRLTVT.

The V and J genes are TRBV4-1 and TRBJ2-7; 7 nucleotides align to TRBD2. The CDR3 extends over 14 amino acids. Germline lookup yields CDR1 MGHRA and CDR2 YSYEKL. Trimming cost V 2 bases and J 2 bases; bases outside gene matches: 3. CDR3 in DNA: TGCGCCAGCAGCCAACCTAGCGGAGCCTACGAGCAGTACTTC. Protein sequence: CASSQPSGAYEQYF.

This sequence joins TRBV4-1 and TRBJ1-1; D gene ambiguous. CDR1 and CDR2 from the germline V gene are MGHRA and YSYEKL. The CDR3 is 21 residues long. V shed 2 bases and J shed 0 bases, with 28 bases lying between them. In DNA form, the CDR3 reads TGCGCCAGCAGCCAATATTTCCCCCCCCCGGCGGAGAGAAAAATGAACACTGAAGCTTTCTTT. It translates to CASSQYFPPPAERKMNTEAFF.

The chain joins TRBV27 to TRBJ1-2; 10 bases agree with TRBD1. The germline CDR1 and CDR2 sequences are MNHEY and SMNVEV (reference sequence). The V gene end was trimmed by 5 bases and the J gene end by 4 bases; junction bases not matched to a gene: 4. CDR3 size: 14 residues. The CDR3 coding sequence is TGTGCCAGCAGTCCGGGACAGGGGATCTATGGCTACACCTTC. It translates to CASSPGQGIYGYTF.

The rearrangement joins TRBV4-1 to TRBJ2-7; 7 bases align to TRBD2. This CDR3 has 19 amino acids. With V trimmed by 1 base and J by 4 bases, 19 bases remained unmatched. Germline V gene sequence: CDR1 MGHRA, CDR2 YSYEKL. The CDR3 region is CASSQAQGAGLRSVYEQYF. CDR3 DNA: TGCGCCAGCAGCCAAGCCCAGGGAGCGGGACTTAGATCTGTATACGAGCAGTACTTC.

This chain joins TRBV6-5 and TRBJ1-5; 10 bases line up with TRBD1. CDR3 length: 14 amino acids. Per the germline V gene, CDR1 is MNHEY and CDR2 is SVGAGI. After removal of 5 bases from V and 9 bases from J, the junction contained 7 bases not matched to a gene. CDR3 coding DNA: TGTGCCAGCAGTCCAGGGACAGGGGTGAGGCCCCAGCATTTT. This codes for CASSPGTGVRPQHF.

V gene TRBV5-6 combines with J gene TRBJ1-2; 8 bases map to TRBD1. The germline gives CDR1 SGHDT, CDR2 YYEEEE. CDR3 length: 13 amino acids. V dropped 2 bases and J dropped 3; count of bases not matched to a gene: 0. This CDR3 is CASSLQGDYGYTF. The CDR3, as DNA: TGTGCCAGCAGCTTACAGGGGGACTATGGCTACACCTTC. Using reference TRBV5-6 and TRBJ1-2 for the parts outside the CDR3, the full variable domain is DAGVTQSPTHLIKTRGQQVTLRCSPKSGHDTVSWYQQALGQGPQFIFQYYEEEERQRGNFPDRFSGHQFPNYSSELNVNALLLGDSALYLCASSLQGDYGYTFGSGTRLTVV.

The chain's CDR3 is CASSLEGGEQYF. The CDR3 region has the DNA TGCGCCAGCAGCTTGGAGGGGGGCGAGCAGTACTTC. The chain recombines TRBV5-1 with TRBJ2-7, with D perhaps being TRBD1 or TRBD2 (6 bases each). The CDR3 contains 12 residues. CDR1 and CDR2 from the germline V gene are SGHRS and YFSETQ. Trimming shortened V by 0 bases and J by 6 bases, and 7 bases separated the two germline ends.

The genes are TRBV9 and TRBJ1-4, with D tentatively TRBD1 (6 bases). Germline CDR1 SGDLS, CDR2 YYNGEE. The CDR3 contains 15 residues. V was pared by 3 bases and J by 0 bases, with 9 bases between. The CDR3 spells CASSAEGATNEKLFF. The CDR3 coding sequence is TGTGCCAGCAGCGCCGAGGGGGCAACTAATGAAAAACTGTTTTTT.

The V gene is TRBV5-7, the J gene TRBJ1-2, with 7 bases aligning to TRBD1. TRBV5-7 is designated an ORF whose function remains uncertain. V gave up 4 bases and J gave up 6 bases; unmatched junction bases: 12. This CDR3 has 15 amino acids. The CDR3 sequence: CASSRGTDQGNGYTF. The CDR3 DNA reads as TGTGCCAGCAGCAGAGGGACAGACCAAGGAAATGGCTACACCTTC.